The 32 T cell receptor beta chains listed next were all sequenced from one sample in a study of blood T cells in healthy people across ages (dated by TCRdb to between 2014 and 2017). Receptor libraries were prepared by 5' RACE. Sequenced on an Illumina HiSeq 2500. A second PCR of about 6 to 11 cycles was performed with a sample-barcoded 5' primer and a J-beta primer mix. TCRdb cleaned the public reads at Q25 with fastp, built clones with MiXCR and kept in-frame beta chains. Identical CDR3 protein sequences are pooled into one entry, listed with their most common genes and DNA. In all, the sample holds some 760,000 distinct CDR3 sequences, and around 25% of those were seen once. The ten largest clonotypes hold 9.4% of the sample. This sample was also put to use in a study of T cells of mothers and their children.

The sample was blood. The receptors were sampled from a boy aged 5 to 17 in good health.

This sequence joins TRBV29-1 and TRBJ1-2; D is unresolved. Deletions cut 0 bases from V and 2 bases from J, with 10 bases between. CDR3 length equals 14 residues. Germline V gives CDR1 SQVTM, CDR2 ANQGSEA. CDR3 loop: CSVEDWGTNYGYTF. The CDR3, as DNA: TGCAGCGTTGAAGATTGGGGAACCAACTATGGCTACACCTTC.

This clonotype occurred a few times. The genes are TRBV20-1 and TRBJ2-5; perhaps TRBD2 as D (5 bases). The end of the DNA aligns better with TRBJ2-1, so the J call may be wrong. The V gene's germline CDR1 is DFQATT and CDR2 SNEGSKA (reference sequence). There are 17 residues in the CDR3. The CDR3 reads CSARDPYHSAAYNEQFF. The CDR3, as DNA: TGCAGTGCTAGAGACCCCTATCATTCAGCGGCCTACAATGAGCAGTTCTTC.

The chain has TRBV20-1 and TRBJ2-7, with 9 positions matching TRBD2. V lost 0 bases, J lost 1 base, and 4 bases stayed unmatched. CDR3 length: 15 residues. Germline CDR1 and CDR2: DFQATT and SNEGSKA (reference sequence). CDR3 protein: CSARDSSGRSYEQYF. Here the CDR3 DNA reads TGCAGTGCTAGAGACTCCAGCGGGAGGTCCTACGAGCAGTACTTC.

This clonotype was detected only a few times. The J gene is TRBJ2-5, the V gene TRBV5-1; 13 bases align to TRBD2. The DNA end is a closer match to TRBJ2-7, so the J assignment may be wrong. Germline V CDR1 and CDR2: SGHRS, YFSETQ. The CDR3 length is 17 residues. The CDR3 is CASSLAGLAGAFYEQYF. For the CDR3, the DNA is TGCGCCAGCAGCTTGGCCGGACTAGCGGGGGCTTTCTACGAGCAGTACTTC.

The count of this clonotype is one. This chain joins TRBV29-1 and TRBJ2-1; no definite D call. The germline CDR1 and CDR2 sequences are SQVTM and ANQGSEA. The CDR3 extends over 12 amino acids. Trimming left V 5 bases short and J 4 bases short, with 9 bases between. CDR3 in DNA: TGCAGCGTTACGGTAAGGTACAATGAGCAGTTCTTC. Translation gives CSVTVRYNEQFF.

The chain recombines TRBV6-5 with TRBJ1-4; possibly TRBD1 for D (5 bases). V lost 2 bases and J lost 8, with 21 bases in between. This CDR3 comprises 17 residues. The germline gives CDR1 MNHEY, CDR2 SVGAGI. This CDR3 is CASSYSVGQGVGEKLFF. DNA for the CDR3: TGTGCCAGCAGTTACAGTGTGGGGCAGGGAGTGGGAGAAAAACTGTTTTTT.

This clonotype was recorded a few times. The V and J genes are TRBV24-1 and TRBJ2-3; D unresolved. V lost 7 bases and J 4 bases, leaving 8 bases between the germline ends. The CDR3 extends over 12 amino acids. From germline, CDR1 is KGHDR and CDR2 SFDVKD. The CDR3 here is CATSPSADTQYF. The CDR3 DNA sequence: TGTGCCACCAGCCCGAGTGCAGATACGCAGTATTTT.

The gene calls are TRBV10-3 and TRBJ2-5, with D possibly matching TRBD2 (6 bases). V shed 6 bases and J shed 0 bases, with 8 bases lying between them. The CDR3 totals 13 residues. Per germline, CDR1 ENHRY and CDR2 SYGVKD. CDR3 bases: TGTGCCATCAGCGGCGGGAACCAAGAGACCCAGTACTTC. Translating gives CAISGGNQETQYF.

V usage is TRBV7-2 and J usage is TRBJ1-6; possibly TRBD1 for D (5 bases). Trimming pared 4 bases from V and 7 bases from J, leaving 8 bases between. Germline lookup yields CDR1 SGHTA and CDR2 FQGNSA. The CDR3 has 13 amino acids. This CDR3 is CASSSEGNSPLHF. In DNA form, the CDR3 reads TGTGCCAGCAGCTCCGAGGGGAATTCACCCCTCCACTTT.

This clonotype was detected once. The rearrangement links TRBV6-5 to TRBJ2-5; no firm D call. The DNA end favors TRBJ2-7, so the J call may be wrong. CDR1 and CDR2 (germline): MNHEY, SVGAGI. CDR3 length: 11 residues. CDR3 residues: CASSYSFEQYF. CDR3 bases: TGTGCCAGCAGTTACTCGTTCGAGCAGTACTTC.

This sequence joins TRBV6-6 and TRBJ1-1, with a tentative D call TRBD1 (5 bases). Trimming took off 2 bases at V and 8 bases at J, with 6 bases between the two ends. CDR1 is MNHNY and CDR2 is SVGAGI in the germline V gene (reference sequence). The CDR3 totals 11 residues. This chain's CDR3 is CASSYRGEAFF. The CDR3 DNA sequence: TGTGCCAGCAGTTACAGGGGCGAAGCTTTCTTT.

The chain carries TRBV7-2 and TRBJ2-1, with D possibly being TRBD1 or TRBD2 (5 bases each). The J call may be faulty, since TRBJ2-5 better matches the DNA end. CDR1 SGHTA and CDR2 FQGNSA come from the germline V gene. The CDR3 spans 13 residues. Here the CDR3 DNA reads TGTGCCAGCGCCGAGGGGTTTAGCGAGACCCAGTACTTC. This codes for CASAEGFSETQYF.

This chain uses TRBV20-1 with TRBJ1-1, with D possibly matching TRBD1 (5 bases). The CDR3 covers 14 residues. Germline CDR1 DFQATT, CDR2 SNEGSKA (reference sequence). Trimming took off 6 bases at V and 0 bases at J, with 14 bases between the two ends. The CDR3, as DNA: TGCAGTGCCGCCTTGGGGACGATGAACACTGAAGCTTTCTTT. This sequence encodes CSAALGTMNTEAFF.

This clonotype was recorded a few times. The chain is built from TRBV7-3 and TRBJ2-5; 8 bases line up with TRBD2. The DNA end is more similar to TRBJ2-1, so the J call may be wrong. Germline assignment: CDR1 SGHTA and CDR2 FQGTGA. The CDR3 runs to 15 residues. The CDR3 bases are TGTGCCAGCAGTGCGGGATGGCGGGGGGTGGATGAGCAGTTCTTC. Amino acid sequence: CASSAGWRGVDEQFF.

V usage is TRBV18 and J usage is TRBJ2-7, with TRBD1 matching over 9 bases. Germline loops: CDR1 KGHSH, CDR2 LQKENI. This CDR3 contains 15 residues. V gave up 6 bases and J gave up 4 bases; unmatched junction bases: 10. In DNA, the CDR3 is TGTGCCAGCTCTTCCACCGGACAGGGGTGGTACGAGCAGTACTTC. Translation: CASSSTGQGWYEQYF.

This clonotype was counted many times. J is TRBJ2-7 and V is TRBV29-1; D possibly corresponds to TRBD1 (5 bases). V lost 1 base to trimming and J lost 2 bases, with 9 bases between them. The CDR3 spans 13 residues. CDR1 is SQVTM and CDR2 is ANQGSEA in the germline V gene. CDR3 residues: CSVEGQGTYEQYF. CDR3 in DNA: TGCAGCGTTGAAGGTCAGGGCACCTACGAGCAGTACTTC.

This clonotype was detected only a few times. The chain employs TRBV7-2 and TRBJ1-4, with 8 bases that match TRBD1. Germline lookup yields CDR1 SGHTA and CDR2 FQGNSA. The CDR3 covers 16 residues. The junction had 11 bases not matched to a gene; V was cut back by 4 bases and J by 7 bases. The CDR3 DNA is TGTGCCAGCAGCTCCATCTACGGGACAGGCCCTGAAAAACTGTTTTTT. It codes for CASSSIYGTGPEKLFF.

This clonotype was counted only a few times. The chain joins TRBV20-1 to TRBJ1-1, with D uncertain. V lost 5 bases and J lost 5, with 12 bases in between. This CDR3 spans 12 amino acids. Germline lookup yields CDR1 DFQATT and CDR2 SNEGSKA (reference sequence). The DNA of the CDR3 is TGCAGTGCTTGCGGACTGGGTACTGAAGCTTTCTTT. Translation: CSACGLGTEAFF.

The chain joins TRBV7-2 to TRBJ2-3, with 12 bases aligning to TRBD2. J lost 8 bases, V lost 5 bases, and 11 bases had no gene match. This CDR3 comprises 16 residues. Germline V CDR1 and CDR2: SGHTA, FQGNSA. CDR3 loop: CASSPSQGLAGGTQYF. The CDR3 nucleotides read TGTGCCAGCAGCCCCTCCCAGGGACTAGCGGGTGGTACGCAGTATTTT.

This chain uses TRBV11-2 with TRBJ2-3, with 8 bases aligning to TRBD2. CDR3 length equals 13 residues. Germline V gene data show CDR1 as SGHAT and CDR2 as FQNNGV. With 8 bases clipped from V and 6 bases from J, the junction kept 7 bases outside the gene matches. Here the CDR3 reads CASLRTGGDTQYF. Here the CDR3 DNA reads TGTGCCAGCCTTCGAACGGGAGGGGATACGCAGTATTTT.

This clonotype came up a few times. The J gene is TRBJ1-3, the V gene TRBV2, with 7 bases identical to TRBD1. From germline, CDR1 is SNHLY and CDR2 FYNNEI. V dropped 10 bases and J dropped 0; count of bases not matched to a gene: 6. This CDR3 region has 14 residues. The CDR3 nucleotides are TGTGCCACAAGCAGACAGGGCTCTGGAAACACCATATATTTT. Its protein product is CATSRQGSGNTIYF.

To note about this clonotype: Sequence at one end of the junction differs from germline and may be a read error. V usage is TRBV11-3 and J usage is TRBJ1-4, with 8 bases that match TRBD1. CDR1 is SGHNT, CDR2 YENEEA, per germline. This CDR3 is 14 amino acids long. CDR3 region: CVSSTDRVNEKLFF. Here the CDR3 DNA reads TGTGTCAGCAGCACGGACAGGGTGAACGAAAAACTGTTTTTT.

The V and J genes are TRBV6-2 or TRBV6-3 and TRBJ2-7; tentatively, D is TRBD1 or TRBD2 (6 bases each). Per germline, CDR1 MNHEY and CDR2 SVGEGT. V shed 3 bases and J shed 6 bases, with 15 bases lying between them. This CDR3 region has 14 residues. This chain's CDR3 is CASSYPAEGGEQYF. The CDR3 nucleotides read TGTGCCAGCAGTTATCCGGCTGAGGGGGGCGAGCAGTACTTC.

The J gene is TRBJ2-5, the V gene TRBV29-1, with D possibly matching TRBD2 (6 bases). The CDR3 is made up of 14 amino acids. Trimming took off 5 bases at V and 5 bases at J, with 18 bases between the two ends. CDR1 and CDR2 (germline): SQVTM, ANQGSEA. In DNA, the CDR3 is TGCAGCGTTTTGCCGGAGGGGATGAGGGAGACCCAGTACTTC. Protein sequence: CSVLPEGMRETQYF.

The chain combines TRBV6-5 with TRBJ2-7, with D tentatively TRBD1 or TRBD2 (5 bases each). TRBJ2-1 matches the DNA end more closely, so the J call is doubtful. The CDR3 has 16 residues. Germline V gene data show CDR1 as MNHEY and CDR2 as SVGAGI. In DNA, the CDR3 is TGTGCCAGCAGTTTCATCTCCGGGACCCGGAGCGATGAGCAGTTCTTC. It translates to CASSFISGTRSDEQFF.

The CDR3 region has the DNA TGTGCCAGCAGTACTCTTGGGAGGAATGAGCAGTTCTTC. It encodes CASSTLGRNEQFF. This rearrangement joins TRBV6-2 or TRBV6-3 to TRBJ2-1, with D possibly being TRBD2 (6 bases). Germline V gene data show CDR1 as MNHEY and CDR2 as SVGEGT. V gave up 5 bases and J gave up 7 bases, with 12 bases separating them. The CDR3 runs 13 residues.

This clonotype was picked up a small number of times. The V and J genes are TRBV28 and TRBJ2-7; 7 nucleotides align to TRBD1. The germline V gene encodes CDR1 MDHEN and CDR2 SYDVKM. The CDR3 length is 16 residues. J lost 1 base, V lost 2 bases, and 8 bases had no gene match. The CDR3 nucleotides read TGTGCCAGCAGTTTAGTTTCGGCGACAGGGTCCTACGAGCAGTACTTC. Protein product: CASSLVSATGSYEQYF.

This clonotype was recorded many times. J is TRBJ2-7 and V is TRBV12-3 or TRBV12-4; D may match TRBD1 or TRBD2 (5 bases each). The V end was cut by 5 bases, the J end by 6 bases, with 11 bases between. The CDR3 length is 12 residues. The CDR3 loop reads CASSLTGPEQYF. The CDR3, as DNA: TGTGCCAGCAGTCTCACGGGGCCCGAGCAGTACTTC.

The sample holds a few counts of this clonotype. The V call is TRBV25-1, the J call TRBJ1-5; unclear D gene. Trimming took 1 base from V and 7 from J, leaving 11 bases between them. CDR3 size: 14 residues. CDR1 is MGHDK and CDR2 is SYGVNS in the germline V gene. The DNA of the CDR3 is TGTGCCAGCAGTGAATTGAGGGATAACCAGCCCCAGCATTTT. This codes for CASSELRDNQPQHF.

The chain uses TRBV7-2 and TRBJ2-3, with D tentatively TRBD2 (6 bases). Germline-derived CDR1 and CDR2 are SGHTA and FQGNSA. The CDR3 loop spans 16 amino acids. Trimming shortened V by 5 bases and J by 0 bases, and 15 bases separated the two germline ends. The CDR3 sequence: CASSRGTLSSTDTQYF. The DNA for the CDR3 is TGTGCCAGCAGCCGAGGGACTCTATCTAGCACAGATACGCAGTATTTT. The whole variable domain, filled in from reference TRBV7-2 and TRBJ2-3, reads GAGVSQSPSNKVTEKGKDVELRCDPISGHTALYWYRQSLGQGLEFLIYFQGNSAPDKSGLPSDRFSAERTGGSVSTLTIQRTQQEDSAVYLCASSRGTLSSTDTQYFGPGTRLTVL.

This clonotype was recorded a few times. V gene TRBV25-1 combines with J gene TRBJ1-1; D is undetermined. The germline CDR1 and CDR2 sequences are MGHDK and SYGVNS. The V end was cut by 1 base, the J end by 6 bases, with 12 bases between. This CDR3 contains 14 residues. Here the CDR3 reads CASSEFGGIAEAFF. The CDR3, as DNA: TGTGCCAGCAGTGAATTTGGCGGGATCGCTGAAGCTTTCTTT.

The chain joins TRBV11-2 to TRBJ2-5; D is undetermined. Germline V lookup: CDR1 SGHAT, CDR2 FQNNGV. This CDR3 contains 14 residues. Trimming left V 8 bases short and J 1 base short, with 14 bases between. CDR3 protein: CASGFGYSQETQYF. CDR3 nucleotides: TGTGCCAGCGGATTCGGGTACAGCCAAGAGACCCAGTACTTC.